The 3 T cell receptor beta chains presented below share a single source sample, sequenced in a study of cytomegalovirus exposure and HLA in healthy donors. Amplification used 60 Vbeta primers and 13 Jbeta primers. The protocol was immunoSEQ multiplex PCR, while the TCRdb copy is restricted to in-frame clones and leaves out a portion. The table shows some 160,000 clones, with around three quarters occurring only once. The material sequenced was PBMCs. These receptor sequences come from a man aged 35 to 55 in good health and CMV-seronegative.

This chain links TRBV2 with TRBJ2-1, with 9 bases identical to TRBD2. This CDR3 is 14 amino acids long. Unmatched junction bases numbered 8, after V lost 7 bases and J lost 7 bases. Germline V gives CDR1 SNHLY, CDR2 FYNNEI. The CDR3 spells CASNPGLARNEQFF. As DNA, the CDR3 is TGTGCCAGCAATCCGGGACTAGCTCGTAATGAGCAGTTCTTC. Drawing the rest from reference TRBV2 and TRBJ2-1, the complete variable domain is EPEVTQTPSHQVTQMGQEVILRCVPISNHLYFYWYRQILGQKVEFLVSFYNNEISEKSEIFDDQFSVERPDGSNFTLKIRSTKLEDSAMYFCASNPGLARNEQFFGPGTRLTVL.

In DNA, the CDR3 is TGTGCCAGCAGTGAACCCAGGAATCTGCCCTACGAGCAGTACGTC. Amino acid sequence: CASSEPRNLPYEQYV. The J gene is TRBJ2-7, the V gene TRBV6-1; unclear D gene. This CDR3 spans 15 amino acids. The V and J ends lost 2 bases and 2 bases respectively, with 13 bases between them. The germline V gene has CDR1 MNHNS and CDR2 SASEGT.

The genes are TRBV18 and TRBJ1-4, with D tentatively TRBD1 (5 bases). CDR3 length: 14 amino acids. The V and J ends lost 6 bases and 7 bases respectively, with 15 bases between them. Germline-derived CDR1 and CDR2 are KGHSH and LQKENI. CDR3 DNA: TGTGCCAGCTCCCTCCCTGGGGCCCCTGAAAAACTGTTTTTT. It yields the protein CASSLPGAPEKLFF.